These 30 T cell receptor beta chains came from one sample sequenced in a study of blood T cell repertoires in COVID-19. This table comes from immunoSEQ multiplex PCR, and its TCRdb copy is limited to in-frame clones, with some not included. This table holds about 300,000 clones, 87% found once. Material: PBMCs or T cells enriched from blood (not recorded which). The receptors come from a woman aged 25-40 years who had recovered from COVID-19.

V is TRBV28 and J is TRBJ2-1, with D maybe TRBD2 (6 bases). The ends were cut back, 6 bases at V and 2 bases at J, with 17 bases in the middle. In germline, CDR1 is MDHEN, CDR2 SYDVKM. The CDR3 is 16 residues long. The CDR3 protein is CASRHNPGEPYNEQFF. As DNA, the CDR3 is TGTGCCAGCAGACACAATCCGGGGGAACCCTACAATGAGCAGTTCTTC.

Here the CDR3 DNA reads TGTGCCAGCAGCCTACAAGAGACCCAGTACTTC. Protein product: CASSLQETQYF. This rearrangement joins TRBV5-6 to TRBJ2-5, with D unresolved. Germline assignment: CDR1 SGHDT and CDR2 YYEEEE. Deletions cut 4 bases from V and 2 bases from J, with 3 bases between. This CDR3 comprises 11 residues.

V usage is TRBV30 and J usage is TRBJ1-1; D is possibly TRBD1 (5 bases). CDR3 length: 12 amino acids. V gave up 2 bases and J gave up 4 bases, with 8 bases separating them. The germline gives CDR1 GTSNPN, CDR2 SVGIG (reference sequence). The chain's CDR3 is CAWSLGGTEAFF. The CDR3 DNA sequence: TGTGCCTGGAGTCTCGGGGGCACTGAAGCTTTCTTT.

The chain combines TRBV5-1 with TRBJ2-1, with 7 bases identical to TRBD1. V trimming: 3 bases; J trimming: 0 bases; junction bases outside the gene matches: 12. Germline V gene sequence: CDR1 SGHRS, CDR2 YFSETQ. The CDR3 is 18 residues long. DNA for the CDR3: TGCGCCAGCAGCTCATCTATTACACAGGGGAGCTCCTACAATGAGCAGTTCTTC. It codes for CASSSSITQGSSYNEQFF. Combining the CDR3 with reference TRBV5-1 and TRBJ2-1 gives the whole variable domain KAGVTQTPRYLIKTRGQQVTLSCSPISGHRSVSWYQQTPGQGLQFLFEYFSETQRNKGNFPGRFSGRQFSNSRSEMNVSTLELGDSALYLCASSSSITQGSSYNEQFFGPGTRLTVL.

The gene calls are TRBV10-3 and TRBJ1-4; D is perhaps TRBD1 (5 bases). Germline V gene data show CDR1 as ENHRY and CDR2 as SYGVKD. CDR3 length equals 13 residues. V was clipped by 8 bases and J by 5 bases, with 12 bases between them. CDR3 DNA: TGTGCCATCTCTCTTAAGGGGAATGAAAAACTGTTTTTT. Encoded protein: CAISLKGNEKLFF.

The CDR3 nucleotides are TGTGCCAGCCGACAGGGTAAGGCTGAAGCTTTCTTT. This gives the protein CASRQGKAEAFF. This chain connects TRBV7-9 to TRBJ1-1; 7 bases are shared with TRBD1. With V trimmed by 8 bases and J by 6 bases, 6 bases remained unmatched. The CDR3 totals 12 residues. Germline CDR1 is SEHNR and CDR2 is FQNEAQ (reference sequence).

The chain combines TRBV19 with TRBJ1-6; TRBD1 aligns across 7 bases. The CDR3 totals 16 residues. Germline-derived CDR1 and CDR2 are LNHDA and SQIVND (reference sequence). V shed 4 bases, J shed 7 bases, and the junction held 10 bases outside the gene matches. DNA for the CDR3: TGTGCCAGTAGTAGCACCCGACAGGGACCAAATTCACCCCTCCACTTT. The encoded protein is CASSSTRQGPNSPLHF.

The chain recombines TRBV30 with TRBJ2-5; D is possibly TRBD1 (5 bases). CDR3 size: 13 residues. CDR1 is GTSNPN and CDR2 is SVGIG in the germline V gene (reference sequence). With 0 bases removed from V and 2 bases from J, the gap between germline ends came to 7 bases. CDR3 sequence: CAWSVGQQETQYF. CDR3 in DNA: TGTGCCTGGAGTGTGGGGCAGCAAGAGACCCAGTACTTC. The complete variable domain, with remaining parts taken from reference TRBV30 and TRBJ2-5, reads SQTIHQWPATLVQPVGSPLSLECTVEGTSNPNLYWYRQAAGRGLQLLFYSVGIGQISSEVPQNLSASRPQDRQFILSSKKLLLSDSGFYLCAWSVGQQETQYFGPGTRLLVL.

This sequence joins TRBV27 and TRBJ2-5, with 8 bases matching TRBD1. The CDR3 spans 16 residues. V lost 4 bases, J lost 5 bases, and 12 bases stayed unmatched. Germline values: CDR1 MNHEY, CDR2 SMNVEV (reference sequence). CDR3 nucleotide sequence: TGTGCCAGCAGTTCCCCCAGGACAGGGAGGATGGAGACCCAGTACTTC. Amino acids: CASSSPRTGRMETQYF.

The CDR3 DNA sequence: TGCGCCAGCAGCTTGGGGACAGGAGGCTCAGGCGGCTACACCTTC. It is translated as CASSLGTGGSGGYTF. The J gene is TRBJ1-2, the V gene TRBV5-1, with TRBD1 matching 7 bases. Germline-derived CDR1 and CDR2 are SGHRS and YFSETQ. V shed 0 bases, J shed 8 bases, and the junction held 10 bases outside the gene matches. The CDR3 loop spans 15 amino acids.

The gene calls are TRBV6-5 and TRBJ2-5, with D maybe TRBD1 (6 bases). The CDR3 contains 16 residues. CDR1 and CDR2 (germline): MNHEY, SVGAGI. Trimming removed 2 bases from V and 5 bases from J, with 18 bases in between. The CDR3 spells CASSYTGSPLGETQYF. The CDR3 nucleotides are TGTGCCAGCAGTTACACAGGGAGCCCTTTGGGGGAGACCCAGTACTTC.

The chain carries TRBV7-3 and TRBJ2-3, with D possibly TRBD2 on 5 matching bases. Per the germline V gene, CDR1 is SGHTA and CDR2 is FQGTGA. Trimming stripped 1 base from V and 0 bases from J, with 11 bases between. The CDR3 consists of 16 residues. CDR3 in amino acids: CASSLIPRASTDTQYF. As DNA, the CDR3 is TGTGCCAGCAGCTTAATTCCGCGGGCGAGCACAGATACGCAGTATTTT. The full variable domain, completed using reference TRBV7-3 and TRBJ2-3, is GAGVSQTPSNKVTEKGKYVELRCDPISGHTALYWYRQSLGQGPEFLIYFQGTGAADDSGLPNDRFFAVRPEGSVSTLKIQRTERGDSAVYLCASSLIPRASTDTQYFGPGTRLTVL.

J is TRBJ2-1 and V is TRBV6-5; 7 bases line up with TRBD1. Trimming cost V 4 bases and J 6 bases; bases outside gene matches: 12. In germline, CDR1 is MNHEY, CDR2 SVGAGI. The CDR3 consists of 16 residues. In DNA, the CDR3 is TGTGCCAGCAGTTTAAGAGACAGGGCTTCGATCAATGAGCAGTTCTTC. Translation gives CASSLRDRASINEQFF.

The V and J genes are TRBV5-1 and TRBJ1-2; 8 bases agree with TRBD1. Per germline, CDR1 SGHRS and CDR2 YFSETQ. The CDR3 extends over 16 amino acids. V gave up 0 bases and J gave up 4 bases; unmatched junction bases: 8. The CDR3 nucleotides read TGCGCCAGCAGCTTGGAGGCCAGGGGGCGCATCTATGGCTACACCTTC. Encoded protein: CASSLEARGRIYGYTF.

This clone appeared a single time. The CDR3 reads CASRDREGISSGNTIYF. CDR3 DNA sequence: TGTGCCAGCCGGGACAGGGAAGGGATCTCCTCTGGAAACACCATATATTTT. The V and J genes are TRBV19 and TRBJ1-3; 9 bases match TRBD1. V shed 9 bases and J 0 bases; nucleotides not matched to a gene: 12. The germline gives CDR1 LNHDA, CDR2 SQIVND (reference sequence). This CDR3 comprises 17 residues.

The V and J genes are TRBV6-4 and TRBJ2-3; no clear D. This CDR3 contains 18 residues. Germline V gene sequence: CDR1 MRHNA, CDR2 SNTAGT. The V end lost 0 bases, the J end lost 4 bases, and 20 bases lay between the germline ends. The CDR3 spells CASSDSRRAEVGPDTQYF. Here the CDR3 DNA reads TGTGCCAGCAGTGACTCGAGGCGAGCCGAGGTAGGTCCAGATACGCAGTATTTT.

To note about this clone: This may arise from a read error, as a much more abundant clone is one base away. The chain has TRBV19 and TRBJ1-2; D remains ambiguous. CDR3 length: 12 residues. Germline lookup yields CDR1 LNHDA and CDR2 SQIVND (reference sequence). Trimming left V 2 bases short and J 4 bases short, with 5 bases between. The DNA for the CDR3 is TGTGCCAGTAGTATATCCCTCTATGGCTACACCTTC. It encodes CASSISLYGYTF.

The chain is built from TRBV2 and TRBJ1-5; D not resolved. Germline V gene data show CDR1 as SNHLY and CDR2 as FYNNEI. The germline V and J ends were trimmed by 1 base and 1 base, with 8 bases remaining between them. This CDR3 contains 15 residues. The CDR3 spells CASSEDGGSNQPQHF. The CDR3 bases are TGTGCCAGCAGTGAAGACGGAGGGAGCAATCAGCCCCAGCATTTT.

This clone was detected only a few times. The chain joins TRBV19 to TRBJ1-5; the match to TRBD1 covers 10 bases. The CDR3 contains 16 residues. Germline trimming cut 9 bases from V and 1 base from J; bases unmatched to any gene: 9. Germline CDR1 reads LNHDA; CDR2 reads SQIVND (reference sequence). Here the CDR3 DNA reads TGTGCCAGCAACCGGGACAGGGGTGGAAGCAATCAGCCCCAGCATTTT. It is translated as CASNRDRGGSNQPQHF.

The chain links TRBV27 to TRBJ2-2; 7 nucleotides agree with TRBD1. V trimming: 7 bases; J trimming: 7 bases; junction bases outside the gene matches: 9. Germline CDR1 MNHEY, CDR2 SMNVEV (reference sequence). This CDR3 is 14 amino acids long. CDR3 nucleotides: TGTGCCAGCAAGGGGGCAGGGTGGGACGGGGAGCTGTTTTTT. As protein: CASKGAGWDGELFF.

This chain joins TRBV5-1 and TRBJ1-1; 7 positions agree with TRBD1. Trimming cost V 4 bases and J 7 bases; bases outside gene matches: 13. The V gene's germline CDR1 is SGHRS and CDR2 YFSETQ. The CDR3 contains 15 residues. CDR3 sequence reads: CASSPTTGQAIEAFF. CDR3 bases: TGCGCCAGCAGCCCAACTACCGGACAGGCAATTGAAGCTTTCTTT.

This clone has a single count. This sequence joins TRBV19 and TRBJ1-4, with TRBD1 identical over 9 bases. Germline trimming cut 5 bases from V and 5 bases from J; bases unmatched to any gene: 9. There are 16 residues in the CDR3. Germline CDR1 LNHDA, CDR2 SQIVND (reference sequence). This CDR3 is CASSGGTGLGNEKLFF. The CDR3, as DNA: TGTGCCAGTAGTGGCGGGACAGGGCTTGGGAATGAAAAACTGTTTTTT. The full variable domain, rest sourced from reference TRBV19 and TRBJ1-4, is DGGITQSPKYLFRKEGQNVTLSCEQNLNHDAMYWYRQDPGQGLRLIYYSQIVNDFQKGDIAEGYSVSREKKESFPLTVTSAQKNPTAFYLCASSGGTGLGNEKLFFGSGTQLSVL.

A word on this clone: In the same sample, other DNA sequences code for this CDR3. As DNA, the CDR3 is TGTGCCTGGAGTGGACAGAACACTGAAGCTTTCTTT. It specifies CAWSGQNTEAFF. The V gene is TRBV30, the J gene TRBJ1-1; D is unresolved. CDR1 and CDR2 from the germline V gene are GTSNPN and SVGIG (reference sequence). The CDR3 is 12 amino acids. Trimming shortened V by 1 base and J by 1 base, and 4 bases separated the two germline ends.

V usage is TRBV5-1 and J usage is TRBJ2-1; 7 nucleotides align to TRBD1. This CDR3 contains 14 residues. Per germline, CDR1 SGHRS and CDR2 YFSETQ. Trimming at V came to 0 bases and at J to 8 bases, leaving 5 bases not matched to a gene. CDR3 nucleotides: TGCGCCAGCAGCTTGGGACAGGGAGCCCATGAGCAGTTCTTC. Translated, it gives CASSLGQGAHEQFF.

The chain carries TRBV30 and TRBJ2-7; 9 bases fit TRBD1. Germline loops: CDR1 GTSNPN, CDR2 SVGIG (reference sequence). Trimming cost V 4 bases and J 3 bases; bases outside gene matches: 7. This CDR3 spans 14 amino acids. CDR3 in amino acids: CAWNPQGADYEQYF. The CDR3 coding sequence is TGTGCCTGGAACCCACAGGGGGCCGACTACGAGCAGTACTTC.

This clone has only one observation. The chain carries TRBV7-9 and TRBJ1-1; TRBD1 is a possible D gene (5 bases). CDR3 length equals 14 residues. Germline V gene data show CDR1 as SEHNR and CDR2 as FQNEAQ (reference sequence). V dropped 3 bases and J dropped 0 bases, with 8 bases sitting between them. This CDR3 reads CASSLSGLNTEAFF. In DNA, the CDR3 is TGTGCCAGCAGCTTGTCAGGGTTGAACACTGAAGCTTTCTTT. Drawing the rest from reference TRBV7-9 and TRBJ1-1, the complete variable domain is DTGVSQNPRHKITKRGQNVTFRCDPISEHNRLYWYRQTLGQGPEFLTYFQNEAQLEKSRLLSDRFSAERPKGSFSTLEIQRTEQGDSAMYLCASSLSGLNTEAFFGQGTRLTVV.

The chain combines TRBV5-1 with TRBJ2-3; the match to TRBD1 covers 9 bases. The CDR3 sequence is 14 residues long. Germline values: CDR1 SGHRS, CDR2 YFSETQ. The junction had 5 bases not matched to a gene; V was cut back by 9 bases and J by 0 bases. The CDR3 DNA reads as TGCGCCACGTCCGGGACAGGGAGCACAGATACGCAGTATTTT. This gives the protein CATSGTGSTDTQYF.

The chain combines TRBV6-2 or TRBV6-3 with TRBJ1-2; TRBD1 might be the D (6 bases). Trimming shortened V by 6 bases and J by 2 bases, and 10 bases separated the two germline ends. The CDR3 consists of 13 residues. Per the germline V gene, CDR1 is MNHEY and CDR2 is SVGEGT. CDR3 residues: CASSQDRNYGYTF. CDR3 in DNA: TGTGCCAGCAGCCAGGACAGAAACTATGGCTACACCTTC.

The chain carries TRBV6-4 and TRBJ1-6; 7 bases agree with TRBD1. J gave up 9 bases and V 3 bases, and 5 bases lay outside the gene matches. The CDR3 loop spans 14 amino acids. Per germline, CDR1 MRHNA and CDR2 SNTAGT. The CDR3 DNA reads TGTGCCAGCAGTGAAACCTCAGGGGGTTCACCCCTCCACTTT. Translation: CASSETSGGSPLHF.

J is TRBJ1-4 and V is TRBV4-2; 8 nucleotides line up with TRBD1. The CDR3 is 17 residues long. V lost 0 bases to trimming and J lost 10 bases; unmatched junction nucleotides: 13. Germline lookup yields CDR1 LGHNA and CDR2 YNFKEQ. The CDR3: CASSQETRTGRGGKLFF. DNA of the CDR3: TGTGCCAGCAGCCAAGAAACACGGACAGGGAGAGGGGGAAAACTGTTTTTT.